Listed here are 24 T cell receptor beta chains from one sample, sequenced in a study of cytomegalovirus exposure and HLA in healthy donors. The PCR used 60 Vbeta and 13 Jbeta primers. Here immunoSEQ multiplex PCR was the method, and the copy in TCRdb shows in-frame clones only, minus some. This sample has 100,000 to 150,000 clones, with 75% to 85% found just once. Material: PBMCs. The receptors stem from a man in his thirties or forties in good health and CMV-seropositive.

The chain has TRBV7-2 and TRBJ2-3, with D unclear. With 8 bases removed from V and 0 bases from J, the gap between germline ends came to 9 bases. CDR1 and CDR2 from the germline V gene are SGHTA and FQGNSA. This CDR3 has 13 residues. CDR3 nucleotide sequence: TGTGCCAGCTCCCCACATAGCACAGATACGCAGTATTTT. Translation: CASSPHSTDTQYF.

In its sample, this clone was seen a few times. The chain's CDR3 is CASSFQGWRTEAFF. Written as DNA, the CDR3 is TGTGCCAGCAGTTTTCAGGGATGGCGAACTGAAGCTTTCTTT. The V gene is TRBV6-5, the J gene TRBJ1-1; possibly TRBD1 for D (5 bases). The CDR3 has 14 residues. V lost 4 bases and J lost 5, with 14 bases in between. Germline CDR1 is MNHEY and CDR2 is SVGAGI.

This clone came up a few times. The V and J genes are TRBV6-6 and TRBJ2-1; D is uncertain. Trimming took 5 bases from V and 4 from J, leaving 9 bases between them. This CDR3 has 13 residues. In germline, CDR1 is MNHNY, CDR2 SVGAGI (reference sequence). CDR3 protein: CASSAWSYNEQFF. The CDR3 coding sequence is TGTGCCAGCAGTGCCTGGAGTTACAATGAGCAGTTCTTC.

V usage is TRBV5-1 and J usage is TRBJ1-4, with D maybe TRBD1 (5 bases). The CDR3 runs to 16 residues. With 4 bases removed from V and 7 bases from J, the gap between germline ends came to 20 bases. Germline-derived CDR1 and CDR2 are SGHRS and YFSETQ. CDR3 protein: CASSQLQARLGEKLFF. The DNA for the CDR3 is TGCGCCAGCAGCCAACTACAGGCCCGCCTTGGTGAAAAACTGTTTTTT.

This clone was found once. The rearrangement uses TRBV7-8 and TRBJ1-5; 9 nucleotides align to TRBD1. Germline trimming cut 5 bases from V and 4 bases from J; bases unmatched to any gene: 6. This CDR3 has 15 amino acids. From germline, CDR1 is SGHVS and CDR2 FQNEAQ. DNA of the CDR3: TGTGCCAGCAGCCTGACAGGGGGAAGGAATCAGCCCCAGCATTTT. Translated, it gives CASSLTGGRNQPQHF.

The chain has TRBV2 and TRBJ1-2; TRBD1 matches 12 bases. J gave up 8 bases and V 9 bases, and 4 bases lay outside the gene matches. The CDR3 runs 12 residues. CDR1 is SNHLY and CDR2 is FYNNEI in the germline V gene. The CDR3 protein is CARMGTGGGYTF. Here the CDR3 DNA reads TGTGCCAGGATGGGGACAGGGGGCGGCTACACCTTC. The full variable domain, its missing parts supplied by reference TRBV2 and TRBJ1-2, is EPEVTQTPSHQVTQMGQEVILRCVPISNHLYFYWYRQILGQKVEFLVSFYNNEISEKSEIFDDQFSVERPDGSNFTLKIRSTKLEDSAMYFCARMGTGGGYTFGSGTRLTVV.

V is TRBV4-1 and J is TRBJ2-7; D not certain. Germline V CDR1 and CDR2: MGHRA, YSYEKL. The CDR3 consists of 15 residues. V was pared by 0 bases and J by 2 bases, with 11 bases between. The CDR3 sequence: CASSQERRSTYEQYF. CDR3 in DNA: TGCGCCAGCAGCCAAGAGCGAAGGAGTACCTACGAGCAGTACTTC.

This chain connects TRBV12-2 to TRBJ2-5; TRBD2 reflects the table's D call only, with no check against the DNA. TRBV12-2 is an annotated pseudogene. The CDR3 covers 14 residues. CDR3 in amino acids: CASRLAGLAGGKYF. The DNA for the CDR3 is TGTGCAAGTCGCTTAGCAGGACTAGCGGGGGGGAAGTACTTC.

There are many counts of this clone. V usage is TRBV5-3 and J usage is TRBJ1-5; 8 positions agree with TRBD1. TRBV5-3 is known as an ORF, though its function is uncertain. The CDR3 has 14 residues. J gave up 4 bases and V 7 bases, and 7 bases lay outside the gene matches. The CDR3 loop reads CARGYGQGNQPQHF. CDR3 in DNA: TGTGCCAGAGGGTATGGACAGGGAAATCAGCCCCAGCATTTT.

CDR3 protein: CASTLLAVNTGELFF. The CDR3 DNA sequence: TGTGCCAGCACCCTACTAGCGGTGAACACCGGGGAGCTGTTTTTT. The chain combines TRBV7-6 with TRBJ2-2; 8 bases agree with TRBD2. V lost 7 bases and J lost 1; bases outside the gene matches: 5. CDR1 and CDR2 (germline): SGHVS, FNYEAQ. The CDR3 is made up of 15 amino acids.

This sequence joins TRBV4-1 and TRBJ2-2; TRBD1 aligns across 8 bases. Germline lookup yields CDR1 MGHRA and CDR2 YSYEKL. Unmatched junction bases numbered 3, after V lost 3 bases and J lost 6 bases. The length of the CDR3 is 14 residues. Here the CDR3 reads CASSHDRGPGELFF. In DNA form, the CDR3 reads TGCGCCAGCAGCCATGACAGGGGCCCCGGGGAGCTGTTTTTT.

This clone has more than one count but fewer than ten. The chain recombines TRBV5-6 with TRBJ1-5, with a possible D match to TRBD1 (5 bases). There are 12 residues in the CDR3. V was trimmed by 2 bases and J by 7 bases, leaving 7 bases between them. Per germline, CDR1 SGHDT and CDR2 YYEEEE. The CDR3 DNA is TGTGCCAGCAGCTTTTGGGGCCAGCCCCAGCATTTT. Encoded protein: CASSFWGQPQHF.

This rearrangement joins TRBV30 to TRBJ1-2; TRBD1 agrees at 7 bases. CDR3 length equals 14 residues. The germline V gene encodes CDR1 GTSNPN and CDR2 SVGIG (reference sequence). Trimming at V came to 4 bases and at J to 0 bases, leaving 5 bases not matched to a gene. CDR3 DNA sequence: TGTGCCTGGAACCGACAGGGCTCTAACTATGGCTACACCTTC. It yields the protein CAWNRQGSNYGYTF.

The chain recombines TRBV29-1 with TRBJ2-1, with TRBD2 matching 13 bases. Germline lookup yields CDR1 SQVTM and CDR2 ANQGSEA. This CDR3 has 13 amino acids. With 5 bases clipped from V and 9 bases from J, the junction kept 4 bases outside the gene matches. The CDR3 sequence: CSVLTSGGSEQFF. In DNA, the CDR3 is TGCAGCGTTCTGACTAGCGGGGGGTCTGAGCAGTTCTTC.

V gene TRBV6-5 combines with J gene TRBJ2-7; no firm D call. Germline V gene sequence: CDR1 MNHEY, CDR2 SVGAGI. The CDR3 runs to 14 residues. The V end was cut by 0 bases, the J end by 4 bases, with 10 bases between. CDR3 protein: CASSYSGGLYEQYF. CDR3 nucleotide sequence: TGTGCCAGCAGTTACTCAGGCGGCCTATACGAGCAGTACTTC.

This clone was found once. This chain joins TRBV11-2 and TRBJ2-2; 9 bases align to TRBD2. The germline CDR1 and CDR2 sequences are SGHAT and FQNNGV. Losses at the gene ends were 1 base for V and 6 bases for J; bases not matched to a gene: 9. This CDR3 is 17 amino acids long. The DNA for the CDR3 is TGTGCCAGCAGCTTAGCCGCGGTGCGGGGGGGCTCCGGGGAGCTGTTTTTT. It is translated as CASSLAAVRGGSGELFF.

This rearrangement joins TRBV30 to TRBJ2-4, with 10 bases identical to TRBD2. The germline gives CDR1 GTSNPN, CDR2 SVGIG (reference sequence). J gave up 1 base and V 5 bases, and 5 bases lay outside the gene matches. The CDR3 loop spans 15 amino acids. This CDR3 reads CAWERGGPAKNIQYF. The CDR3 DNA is TGTGCCTGGGAGCGGGGGGGCCCGGCCAAAAACATTCAGTACTTC.

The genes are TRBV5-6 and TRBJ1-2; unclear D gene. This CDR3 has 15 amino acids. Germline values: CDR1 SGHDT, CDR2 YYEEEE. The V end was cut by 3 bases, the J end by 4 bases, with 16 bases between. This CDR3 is CASSSGTIAFYGYTF. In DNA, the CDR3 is TGTGCCAGCAGCTCAGGAACAATTGCTTTCTATGGCTACACCTTC.

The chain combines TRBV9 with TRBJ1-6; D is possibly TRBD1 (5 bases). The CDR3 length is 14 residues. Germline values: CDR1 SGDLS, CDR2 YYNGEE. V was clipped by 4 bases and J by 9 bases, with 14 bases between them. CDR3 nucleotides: TGTGCCAGCAGCTCGGGAGGGGTGGGTTCACCCCTCCACTTT. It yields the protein CASSSGGVGSPLHF.

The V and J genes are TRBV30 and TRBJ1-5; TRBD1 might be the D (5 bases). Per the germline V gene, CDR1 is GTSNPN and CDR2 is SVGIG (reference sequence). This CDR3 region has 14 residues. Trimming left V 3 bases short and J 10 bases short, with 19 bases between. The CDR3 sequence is CAWSPWGGGGPQHF. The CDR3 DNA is TGTGCCTGGAGCCCATGGGGGGGTGGGGGACCCCAGCATTTT.

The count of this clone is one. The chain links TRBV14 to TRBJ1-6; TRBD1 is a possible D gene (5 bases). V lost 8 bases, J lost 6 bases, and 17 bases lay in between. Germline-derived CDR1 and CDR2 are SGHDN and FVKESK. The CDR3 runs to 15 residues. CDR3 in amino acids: CASSSRVLPNSPLHF. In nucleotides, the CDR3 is TGTGCCAGCTCAAGCAGGGTCCTTCCTAATTCACCCCTCCACTTT.

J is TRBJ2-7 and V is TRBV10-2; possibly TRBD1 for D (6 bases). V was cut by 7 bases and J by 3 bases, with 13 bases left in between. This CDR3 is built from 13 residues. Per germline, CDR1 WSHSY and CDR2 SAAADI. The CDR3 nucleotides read TGCGCCAGCACCTCGGACAGCGACTACGAGCAGTACTTC. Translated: CASTSDSDYEQYF.

The CDR3 loop reads CAIRQTVDNSPLHF. CDR3 nucleotides: TGTGCCATCAGGCAGACAGTAGATAATTCACCCCTCCACTTT. This chain links TRBV10-3 with TRBJ1-6; TRBD1 is a possible D gene (5 bases). V lost 6 bases and J lost 5, with 11 bases in between. Germline V CDR1 and CDR2: ENHRY, SYGVKD. This CDR3 contains 14 residues.

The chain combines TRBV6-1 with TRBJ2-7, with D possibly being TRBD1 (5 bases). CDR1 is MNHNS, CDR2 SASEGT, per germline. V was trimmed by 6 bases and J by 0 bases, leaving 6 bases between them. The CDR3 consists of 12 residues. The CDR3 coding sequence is TGTGCCAGCAGAGGGGACTCCTACGAGCAGTACTTC. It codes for CASRGDSYEQYF.